These 13 T cell receptor beta chains were all obtained from the same sample, sequenced in a study of control samples from healthy donors and cancer patients. Here immunoSEQ multiplex PCR was the method, and the copy in TCRdb shows in-frame clones only, minus some. Seen in this sample are 150,000 to 200,000 clones; the ten most common clones hold 2.2%. Sequencing used blood. The source is a woman aged 30 to 39 in good health.

The chain uses TRBV29-1 and TRBJ2-1; the match to TRBD2 covers 10 bases. The V and J ends lost 7 bases and 8 bases, in that order; junction bases with no gene match: 11. This CDR3 is built from 14 residues. Germline lookup yields CDR1 SQVTM and CDR2 ANQGSEA. The CDR3 nucleotides are TGCAGCGCTTGCGTAGCGGGGGGCATAGATGAGCAGTTCTTC. This gives the protein CSACVAGGIDEQFF.

V is TRBV27 and J is TRBJ1-1, with a possible D match to TRBD1 (6 bases). V gave up 6 bases and J gave up 0 bases, with 11 bases separating them. Per germline, CDR1 MNHEY and CDR2 SMNVEV (reference sequence). There are 14 residues in the CDR3. This CDR3 reads CASRLQGMNTEAFF. CDR3 DNA sequence: TGTGCCAGCAGGCTACAGGGCATGAACACTGAAGCTTTCTTT.

The V and J genes are TRBV5-1 and TRBJ1-2; D is unclear. Trimming took 1 base from V and 6 from J, leaving 10 bases between them. Germline-derived CDR1 and CDR2 are SGHRS and YFSETQ. CDR3 length: 13 amino acids. The CDR3 DNA sequence: TGCGCCAGCAGCTTGATCGGAGGTGATGGCTACACCTTC. Translated: CASSLIGGDGYTF.

The chain carries TRBV19 and TRBJ1-4; D not resolved. CDR3 length: 15 residues. Germline V gene lookup returns CDR1 LNHDA and CDR2 SQIVND (reference sequence). V was pared by 3 bases and J by 1 base, with 9 bases between. The CDR3 spells CASSIFGETNEKLFF. The CDR3 nucleotides read TGTGCCAGTAGTATTTTCGGGGAAACTAATGAAAAACTGTTTTTT.

The V gene is TRBV7-6, the J gene TRBJ2-7, with 7 bases fitting TRBD1. Germline V gene lookup returns CDR1 SGHVS and CDR2 FNYEAQ. The CDR3 is 14 residues long. V gave up 5 bases and J gave up 5 bases; unmatched junction bases: 9. The DNA of the CDR3 is TGTGCCAGCAGCACTCGACAGGGTAAGGACGAGCAGTACTTC. It specifies CASSTRQGKDEQYF.

The V and J genes are TRBV7-2 and TRBJ1-1, with unresolved D. The CDR3 contains 13 residues. Trimming stripped 0 bases from V and 5 bases from J, with 7 bases between. Germline CDR1 SGHTA, CDR2 FQGNSA. The CDR3 coding sequence is TGTGCCAGCAGCTTAGCGCTGGGGACTGAAGCTTTCTTT. Translation: CASSLALGTEAFF.

Here the CDR3 DNA reads TGTGCCAGCAGTTCAACCGGGACTAGCAGGGCCGGGGAGCTGTTTTTT. It codes for CASSSTGTSRAGELFF. The V gene is TRBV7-2, the J gene TRBJ2-2, with 9 positions matching TRBD2. The CDR3 is 16 residues long. Germline CDR1 and CDR2: SGHTA and FQGNSA. Losses at the gene ends were 6 bases for V and 6 bases for J; bases not matched to a gene: 11.

The CDR3 region is CASRGRFHPYEQYF. CDR3 in DNA: TGTGCCAGCAGGGGACGGTTCCACCCCTACGAGCAGTACTTC. The chain links TRBV27 to TRBJ2-7; D could derive from TRBD1 or TRBD2 (5 bases each). Between the trimmed V and J ends, which lost 6 bases and 2 bases, there was a span of 14 bases. In germline, CDR1 is MNHEY, CDR2 SMNVEV (reference sequence). The CDR3 is made up of 14 amino acids.

The chain couples TRBV5-8 to TRBJ1-1; D is uncertain. Germline V gene data show CDR1 as SGHTS and CDR2 as YDEGEE. The CDR3 has 16 amino acids. V lost 4 bases, J lost 0 bases, and 16 bases lay in between. The CDR3 nucleotides are TGTGCCAGCAGCCCCGGAGGGAACAGCATGAACACTGAAGCTTTCTTT. Amino acid sequence: CASSPGGNSMNTEAFF.

The chain recombines TRBV28 with TRBJ1-5; D uncertain. The V end was cut by 1 base, the J end by 15 bases, with 10 bases between. CDR1 and CDR2 from the germline V gene are MDHEN and SYDVKM. The CDR3 loop spans 11 amino acids. The CDR3 region is CASSLYGRRHF. CDR3 nucleotide sequence: TGTGCCAGCAGTTTATACGGCAGGCGGCATTTT.

The V gene is TRBV10-2, the J gene TRBJ1-4; a possible D gene is TRBD1 (5 bases). Trimming cost V 6 bases and J 4 bases, with 18 bases left between them. CDR3 length: 16 amino acids. Germline CDR1 and CDR2: WSHSY and SAAADI. The chain's CDR3 is CASSPARVEGNEKLFF. In nucleotides, the CDR3 is TGCGCCAGCAGCCCCGCCAGGGTGGAGGGTAATGAAAAACTGTTTTTT.

V is TRBV18 and J is TRBJ1-2; 10 bases match TRBD1. The ends lost 6 bases at V and 2 bases at J; junction bases unmatched: 0. The CDR3 spans 13 residues. Germline CDR1 is KGHSH and CDR2 is LQKENI. The CDR3 nucleotides read TGTGCCAGCTCGGGACAGGGGAACTATGGCTACACCTTC. It is translated as CASSGQGNYGYTF.

V usage is TRBV19 and J usage is TRBJ1-2; D remains ambiguous. This CDR3 is 16 amino acids long. Germline loops: CDR1 LNHDA, CDR2 SQIVND (reference sequence). Between the trimmed V and J ends, which lost 3 bases and 4 bases, there was a span of 18 bases. CDR3 amino acids: CASSIIGPSGSYGYTF. The CDR3 nucleotides are TGTGCCAGTAGTATTATAGGGCCGTCGGGTTCCTATGGCTACACCTTC.